This passage covers 9 T cell receptor beta chains from one sample sequenced in a study of shared clonotypes between healthy human individuals. The data were produced by immunoSEQ multiplex PCR, yet TCRdb's version contains in-frame clones alone and is incomplete. Of 2.3 million or so clones listed, 90% to 95% are singletons. The sequenced sample was naive CD4+ T cells from PBMCs. Subset in this sample: CD45RA+ positively selected. The source is a young man in good health. Some clones in this sample may be carry-over from other donors' samples.

The rearrangement uses TRBV27 and TRBJ2-2; perhaps TRBD2 as D (5 bases). With 6 bases removed from V and 0 bases from J, the gap between germline ends came to 14 bases. Germline assignment: CDR1 MNHEY and CDR2 SMNVEV (reference sequence). This CDR3 contains 16 residues. This CDR3 reads CASSSFGEPNTGELFF. CDR3 DNA: TGTGCCAGCAGCTCATTCGGGGAACCGAACACCGGGGAGCTGTTTTTT.

The CDR3 nucleotides read TGTGCCAGCAGCTTGGCGCCGGGCACAGATACGCAGTATTTT. This translates into CASSLAPGTDTQYF. V gene TRBV5-5 combines with J gene TRBJ2-3; D is uncertain. CDR3 size: 14 residues. V lost 0 bases and J 1 base, leaving 6 bases between the germline ends. CDR1 SGHKS and CDR2 YYEKEE come from the germline V gene (reference sequence).

The chain joins TRBV7-9 to TRBJ2-5; TRBD2 is a possible D gene (6 bases). Deletions cut 10 bases from V and 4 bases from J, with 10 bases between. CDR3 length: 11 amino acids. Germline-derived CDR1 and CDR2 are SEHNR and FQNEAQ (reference sequence). This CDR3 reads CATEGLETQYF. The CDR3 DNA reads as TGTGCCACCGAGGGACTAGAGACCCAGTACTTC.

The CDR3 nucleotides read TGTGCCAGCAGCCCGACGGGGGGAGGGCCCTACGAGCAGTACTTC. Its translation is CASSPTGGGPYEQYF. V and J are TRBV4-2 and TRBJ2-7, with 7 positions matching TRBD2. This CDR3 region has 15 residues. The V and J ends lost 4 bases and 2 bases, in that order; junction bases with no gene match: 8. Per germline, CDR1 LGHNA and CDR2 YNFKEQ.

V usage is TRBV5-4 and J usage is TRBJ2-1; possibly TRBD1 for D (6 bases). The germline V gene has CDR1 SGHNT and CDR2 YYREEE (reference sequence). The CDR3 is 13 residues long. V lost 4 bases and J lost 9, with 14 bases in between. The CDR3: CASSVTGSPEQFF. The CDR3 DNA sequence: TGTGCCAGCAGCGTTACAGGGAGTCCTGAGCAGTTCTTC.

Comment on this clone: Relative to the germline gene, one junction end is altered; a read error may explain this. The V call is TRBV12-5, the J call TRBJ1-1; possible D gene TRBD1, 5 bases. The CDR3 consists of 9 residues. The germline V gene encodes CDR1 LGHNT and CDR2 FRNRAP. CDR3 protein: CAYLGRQHF. CDR3 DNA sequence: TGTGCCTACCTAGGACGACAGCACTTT.

The chain has TRBV4-2 and TRBJ2-7; D gene uncertain. Germline V gene data show CDR1 as LGHNA and CDR2 as YNFKEQ. V was cut by 0 bases and J by 2 bases, with 8 bases left in between. The CDR3 totals 14 residues. CDR3 protein: CASSQDSWAYEQYF. CDR3 DNA sequence: TGTGCCAGCAGCCAAGATTCTTGGGCCTACGAGCAGTACTTC.

V gene TRBV5-1 combines with J gene TRBJ2-1; possible D gene TRBD1, 6 bases. Germline V gives CDR1 SGHRS, CDR2 YFSETQ. Trimming stripped 0 bases from V and 6 bases from J, with 13 bases between. This CDR3 is 15 amino acids long. CDR3 protein: CASSLGGQGFNEQFF. CDR3 DNA: TGCGCCAGCAGCTTGGGCGGTCAGGGGTTCAATGAGCAGTTCTTC. Full variable domain (outside the CDR3, taken from reference TRBV5-1 and TRBJ2-1): KAGVTQTPRYLIKTRGQQVTLSCSPISGHRSVSWYQQTPGQGLQFLFEYFSETQRNKGNFPGRFSGRQFSNSRSEMNVSTLELGDSALYLCASSLGGQGFNEQFFGPGTRLTVL.

This sequence joins TRBV5-1 and TRBJ2-7; TRBD1 matches at 10 bases. This CDR3 has 15 amino acids. Germline trimming cut 3 bases from V and 1 base from J; bases unmatched to any gene: 4. Germline assignment: CDR1 SGHRS and CDR2 YFSETQ. CDR3 DNA sequence: TGCGCCAGCAGCTGGACAGGGGGGGCTTCCTACGAGCAGTACTTC. This codes for CASSWTGGASYEQYF.